Presented here are 13 T cell receptor beta chains from one specimen sequenced in a study of blood T cell repertoires in COVID-19. TCRdb's table, derived via immunoSEQ multiplex PCR, lists solely in-frame clones and lacks some. The sample includes about 160,000 clones, over 80% seen only once; the top ten take roughly a tenth. Sequenced input: peripheral blood. The receptors were gathered from a woman older than 75 with active or convalescent COVID-19.

J is TRBJ2-2 and V is TRBV2; weak D call: TRBD1 (5 bases). Germline CDR1 SNHLY, CDR2 FYNNEI. The V end lost 5 bases, the J end lost 2 bases, and 12 bases lay between the germline ends. The CDR3 extends over 15 amino acids. The CDR3 sequence is CASSFTGANTGELFF. CDR3 sequence (DNA): TGTGCCAGCAGTTTTACAGGCGCCAACACCGGGGAGCTGTTTTTT.

The rearrangement joins TRBV11-2 to TRBJ1-1; D unclear. The CDR3 consists of 13 residues. In germline, CDR1 is SGHAT, CDR2 FQNNGV. Trimming stripped 6 bases from V and 2 bases from J, with 10 bases between. The DNA of the CDR3 is TGTGCCAGCAGTTGGGAGATAAACACTGAAGCTTTCTTT. It codes for CASSWEINTEAFF.

This chain connects TRBV6-5 to TRBJ1-2; weak D call: TRBD1 (6 bases). V was cut by 7 bases and J by 7 bases, with 19 bases left in between. This CDR3 region has 14 residues. Germline CDR1 and CDR2: MNHEY and SVGAGI. CDR3 amino acids: CASTPGGRDGGYTF. The CDR3, as DNA: TGTGCCAGCACCCCGGGGGGGCGAGACGGTGGCTACACCTTC.

This chain links TRBV23-1 with TRBJ2-1; D might be TRBD2 (5 bases). TRBV23-1 is an ORF; its function is uncertain. Trimming took 2 bases from V and 0 from J, leaving 11 bases between them. CDR3 length equals 16 residues. In DNA, the CDR3 is TGCGCCAGCAGTCAAGGTAGCGAAGGCTCCTACAATGAGCAGTTCTTC. This gives the protein CASSQGSEGSYNEQFF.

A few counts support this clone. The V call is TRBV9, the J call TRBJ1-2; 7 bases are a match to TRBD1. V shed 4 bases and J 4 bases; nucleotides not matched to a gene: 4. Germline loops: CDR1 SGDLS, CDR2 YYNGEE. This CDR3 has 13 amino acids. The CDR3 loop reads CASSRRDSYGYTF. CDR3 in DNA: TGTGCCAGCAGCCGGAGGGACAGCTATGGCTACACCTTC. Complete variable domain (other parts from reference TRBV9 and TRBJ1-2): DSGVTQTPKHLITATGQRVTLRCSPRSGDLSVYWYQQSLDQGLQFLIQYYNGEERAKGNILERFSAQQFPDLHSELNLSSLELGDSALYFCASSRRDSYGYTFGSGTRLTVV.

This chain links TRBV18 with TRBJ2-5; TRBD1 aligns across 7 bases. Germline V gene data show CDR1 as KGHSH and CDR2 as LQKENI. The CDR3 runs 14 residues. Trimming at V came to 3 bases and at J to 4 bases, leaving 5 bases not matched to a gene. The CDR3 sequence is CASSPGQRRETQYF. CDR3 nucleotide sequence: TGTGCCAGCTCACCGGGACAGAGGAGAGAGACCCAGTACTTC.

V gene TRBV9 combines with J gene TRBJ1-6; 8 bases are shared with TRBD1. Germline V CDR1 and CDR2: SGDLS, YYNGEE. V was pared by 4 bases and J by 5 bases, with 5 bases of the junction left unmatched. The CDR3 covers 15 residues. In DNA form, the CDR3 reads TGTGCCAGCAGCCCAGGGGGCGCCAATAATTCACCCCTCCACTTT. Translation: CASSPGGANNSPLHF.

The gene calls are TRBV13 and TRBJ2-7; 9 positions match TRBD1. The CDR3 runs to 14 residues. Unmatched junction bases numbered 3, after V lost 4 bases and J lost 2 bases. The germline gives CDR1 PRHDT, CDR2 FYEKMQ (reference sequence). CDR3 amino acids: CASSSGTGTYEQYF. The CDR3 coding sequence is TGTGCCAGCAGCTCCGGGACAGGGACCTACGAGCAGTACTTC.

The chain is built from TRBV18 and TRBJ1-2; unclear D gene. Per germline, CDR1 KGHSH and CDR2 LQKENI. This CDR3 comprises 15 residues. Trimming cost V 2 bases and J 0 bases, with 10 bases left between them. The CDR3 sequence: CASSPTADTNYGYTF. The CDR3 nucleotides are TGTGCCAGCTCACCAACGGCAGACACTAACTATGGCTACACCTTC. Full variable domain (missing parts from reference TRBV18 and TRBJ1-2): NAGVMQNPRHLVRRRGQEARLRCSPMKGHSHVYWYRQLPEEGLKFMVYLQKENIIDESGMPKERFSAEFPKEGPSILRIQQVVRGDSAAYFCASSPTADTNYGYTFGSGTRLTVV.

The chain carries TRBV3-1 (or the pseudogene TRBV3-2) and TRBJ2-7; possibly TRBD1 for D (6 bases). This CDR3 has 15 residues. The germline V and J ends were trimmed by 8 bases and 3 bases, with 20 bases remaining between them. Germline lookup yields CDR1 LGHDT and CDR2 YNNKEL (reference sequence). The DNA for the CDR3 is TGTGCCAGCGCTCCAGGGGAGCGAGACTACTACGAGCAGTACTTC. This encodes CASAPGERDYYEQYF.

V usage is TRBV5-1 and J usage is TRBJ1-4; D is uncertain. Germline CDR1 reads SGHRS; CDR2 reads YFSETQ. The CDR3 spans 16 residues. V was pared by 4 bases and J by 0 bases, with 13 bases between. CDR3 loop: CASSTTPGATNEKLFF. The CDR3, as DNA: TGCGCCAGCAGCACGACGCCCGGAGCAACTAATGAAAAACTGTTTTTT.

CDR3 nucleotide sequence: TGTGCCAGCAGTCTCGGGGGGGTTGGAAAGTTCTTC. Protein product: CASSLGGVGKFF. V and J are TRBV6-5 and TRBJ2-1, with 8 bases fitting TRBD2. Per the germline V gene, CDR1 is MNHEY and CDR2 is SVGAGI. CDR3 size: 12 residues. Trimming took 5 bases from V and 14 from J; bases not matched to a gene: 8.

This clone was detected only a few times. The chain is built from TRBV2 and TRBJ2-3; 7 bases are shared with TRBD2. The junction had 10 bases not matched to a gene; V was cut back by 6 bases and J by 4 bases. Germline V gives CDR1 SNHLY, CDR2 FYNNEI. This CDR3 is 15 amino acids long. In DNA, the CDR3 is TGTGCCAGCAGGAACGGACTAGTTTTCCCAGATACGCAGTATTTT. This translates into CASRNGLVFPDTQYF.